The sequence of this TCR beta chain was determined in a study of vaccination effects on CD4 cells after COVID-19. The overall study: The two convalescent patients provided samples 16 days and one week before vaccination.

General study findings and limits: The post-vaccine spike-reactive clones of convalescents showed a predominance of new vaccine-induced clones.

ViraFEST expansion of antigen-specific CD4+ T cells with viral peptide pools preceded sequencing. Following culture for approximately ten days, CD4+ T cells were isolated. The person had a PCR-confirmed SARS-CoV-2 infection during March to December 2020. IL-2 medium took the place of half the medium on both days 3 and 7. As for this clone: No antigen is known for it.

TCRdb keeps only in-frame clones here, not all; method: immunoSEQ multiplex PCR. The sample consists of 55,000 to 90,000 clones, over 60% of them appearing once. The CDR3 extends over 15 amino acids. The specimen was CD4+ T cells from PBMCs cultured with HIV peptides, collected before COVID-19 vaccination. Subset in this sample: HIV-1 Nef peptide pool negative control/reference culture. The receptor was derived from a human donor who had a prior SARS-CoV-2 infection. This sequence joins TRBV21-1 and TRBJ2-3; the table's TRBD1 call for D was not verified on the DNA. TRBV21-1 is listed as a pseudogene. CDR3 bases: TGTGCCAGCAGCAAAGAAGGCCAGGGAACAGATACGCAGTATTTT. Translated, it gives CASSKEGQGTDTQYF.